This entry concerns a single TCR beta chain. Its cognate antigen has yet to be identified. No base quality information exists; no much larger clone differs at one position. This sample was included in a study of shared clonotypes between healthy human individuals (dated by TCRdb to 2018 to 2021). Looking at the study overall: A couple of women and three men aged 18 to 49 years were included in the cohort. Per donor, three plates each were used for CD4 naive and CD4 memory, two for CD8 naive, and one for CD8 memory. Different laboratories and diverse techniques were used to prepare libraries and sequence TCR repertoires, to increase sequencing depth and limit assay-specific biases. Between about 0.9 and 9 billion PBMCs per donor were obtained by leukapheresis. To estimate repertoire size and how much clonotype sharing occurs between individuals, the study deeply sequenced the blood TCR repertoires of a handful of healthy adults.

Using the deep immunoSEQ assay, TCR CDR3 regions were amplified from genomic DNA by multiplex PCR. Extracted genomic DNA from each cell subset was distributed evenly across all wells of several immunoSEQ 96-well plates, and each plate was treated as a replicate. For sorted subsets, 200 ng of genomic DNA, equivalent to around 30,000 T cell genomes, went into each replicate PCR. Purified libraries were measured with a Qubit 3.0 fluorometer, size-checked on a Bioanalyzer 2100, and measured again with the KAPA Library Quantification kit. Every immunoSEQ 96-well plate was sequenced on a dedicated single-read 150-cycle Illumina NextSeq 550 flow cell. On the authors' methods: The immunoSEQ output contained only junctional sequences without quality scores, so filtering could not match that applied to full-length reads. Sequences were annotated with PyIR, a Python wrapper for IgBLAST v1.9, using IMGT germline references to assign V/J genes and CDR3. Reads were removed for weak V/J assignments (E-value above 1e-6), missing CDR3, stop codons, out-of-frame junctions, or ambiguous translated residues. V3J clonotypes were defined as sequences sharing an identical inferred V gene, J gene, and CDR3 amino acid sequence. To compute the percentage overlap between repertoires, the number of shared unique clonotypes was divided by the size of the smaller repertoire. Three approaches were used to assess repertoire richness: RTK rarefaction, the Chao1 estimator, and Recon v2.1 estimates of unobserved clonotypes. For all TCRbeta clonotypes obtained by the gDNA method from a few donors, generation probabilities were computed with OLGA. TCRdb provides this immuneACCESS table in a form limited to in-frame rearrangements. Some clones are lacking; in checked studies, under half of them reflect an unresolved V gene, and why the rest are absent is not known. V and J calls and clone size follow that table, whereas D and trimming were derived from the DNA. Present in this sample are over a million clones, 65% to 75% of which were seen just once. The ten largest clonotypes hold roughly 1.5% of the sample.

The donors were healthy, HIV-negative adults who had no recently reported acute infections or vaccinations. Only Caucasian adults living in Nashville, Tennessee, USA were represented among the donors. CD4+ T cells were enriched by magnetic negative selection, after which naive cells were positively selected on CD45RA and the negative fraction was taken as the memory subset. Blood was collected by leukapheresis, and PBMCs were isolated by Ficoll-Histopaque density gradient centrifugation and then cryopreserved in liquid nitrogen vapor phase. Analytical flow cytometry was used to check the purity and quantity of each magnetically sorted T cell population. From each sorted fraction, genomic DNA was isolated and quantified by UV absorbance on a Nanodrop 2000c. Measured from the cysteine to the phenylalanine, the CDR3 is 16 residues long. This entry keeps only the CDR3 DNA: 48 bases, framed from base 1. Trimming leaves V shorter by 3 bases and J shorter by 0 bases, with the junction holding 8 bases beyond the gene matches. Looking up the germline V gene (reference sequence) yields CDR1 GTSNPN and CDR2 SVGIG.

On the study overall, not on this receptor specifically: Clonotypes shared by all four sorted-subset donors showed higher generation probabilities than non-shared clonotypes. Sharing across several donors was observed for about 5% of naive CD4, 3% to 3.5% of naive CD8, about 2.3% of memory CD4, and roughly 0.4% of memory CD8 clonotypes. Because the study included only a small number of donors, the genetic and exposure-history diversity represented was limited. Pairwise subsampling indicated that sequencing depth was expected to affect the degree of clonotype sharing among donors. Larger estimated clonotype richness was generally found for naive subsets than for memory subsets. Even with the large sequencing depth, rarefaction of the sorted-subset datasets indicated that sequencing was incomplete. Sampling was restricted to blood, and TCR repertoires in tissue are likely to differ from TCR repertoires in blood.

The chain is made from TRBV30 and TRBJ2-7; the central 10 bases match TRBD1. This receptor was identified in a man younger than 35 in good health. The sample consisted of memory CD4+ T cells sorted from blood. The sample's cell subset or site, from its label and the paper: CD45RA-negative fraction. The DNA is TGTGCCTGGAGGGGACAGGGGATATCGTTCTCCTACGAGCAGTACTTC. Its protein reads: CAWRGQGISFSYEQYF. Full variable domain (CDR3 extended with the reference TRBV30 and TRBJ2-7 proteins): SQTIHQWPATLVQPVGSPLSLECTVEGTSNPNLYWYRQAAGRGLQLLFYSVGIGQISSEVPQNLSASRPQDRQFILSSKKLLLSDSGFYLCAWRGQGISFSYEQYFGPGTRLTVT.